These T cell receptor beta chains were read from a single sample in a study of CD8+ T cells in alopecia areata. TCRdb keeps only in-frame clones here, not all; method: immunoSEQ multiplex PCR. Among about 120,000 clones listed, less than 45% were seen once. Sequencing was done on a sample of CD4+ T cells sorted from blood. The receptor set was obtained from a human donor with alopecia areata. The CDR3 runs from the conserved cysteine through the conserved F or W. Each record gives: D gene, J gene, clone size, V gene, CDR3 protein, CDR3 DNA. A D gene is named only where the DNA matches it firmly. Size is stated for part of the rows, as once, few or many counts, or as a class when the clone is expanded.

>-|TRBJ1-1|-|TRBV25-1
CASSERGARGEAFF
TGTGCCAGCAGTGAAAGGGGGGCAAGGGGGGAAGCTTTCTTT
>-|TRBJ1-1|-|TRBV30
CAWMYWGMNTEAFF
TGTGCCTGGATGTATTGGGGCATGAACACTGAAGCTTTCTTT
>-|TRBJ2-7|-|TRBV11-2
CASSFPPNYEQYF
TGTGCCAGCAGCTTCCCCCCGAACTACGAGCAGTACTTC
>-|TRBJ1-3|few|TRBV29-1
CSAWGDGNTIYF
TGCAGCGCCTGGGGTGACGGAAACACCATATATTTT
>TRBD2|TRBJ2-3|-|TRBV9
CASSFTGTSGSHTQYF
TGTGCCAGCAGCTTTACCGGGACTAGCGGGAGTCATACGCAGTATTTT
>-|TRBJ2-7|-|TRBV18
CASSPPGAYHSYEQYF
TGTGCCAGCTCACCACCAGGGGCCTACCACTCCTACGAGCAGTACTTC
>TRBD2|TRBJ2-1|-|TRBV5-4
CASSTTQLAGSYNEQFF
TGTGCCAGCAGCACCACCCAGCTAGCGGGAAGCTACAATGAGCAGTTCTTC
>-|TRBJ1-2|few|TRBV28
CASSPGYYGYTF
TGTGCCAGCAGCCCGGGATACTATGGCTACACCTTC
>-|TRBJ1-1|-|TRBV29-1
CSVSDRATEAFF
TGCAGCGTTTCAGACAGAGCTACTGAAGCTTTCTTT
>-|TRBJ2-5|-|TRBV9
CASSVAGVGGSGRETQYF
TGTGCCAGCAGCGTAGCGGGTGTGGGGGGCTCGGGACGGGAGACCCAGTACTTC
>TRBD1|TRBJ2-1|few|TRBV5-1
CASSGGQGAFNEQFF
TGCGCCAGCAGCGGGGGACAGGGAGCCTTCAATGAGCAGTTCTTC
>TRBD2|TRBJ2-7|-|TRBV7-2
CASALYAGGNEQYF
TGTGCCAGCGCCCTCTACGCGGGAGGAAACGAGCAGTACTTC
>TRBD1|TRBJ1-1|few|TRBV29-1
CSVGDRNTEAFF
TGCAGCGTTGGGGACAGGAACACTGAAGCTTTCTTT
>-|TRBJ2-5|-|TRBV5-1
CASSLGGLKETQYF
TGCGCCAGCAGCTTGGGGGGACTGAAAGAGACCCAGTACTTC
>-|TRBJ2-3|once|TRBV7-2
CASSFQGSGADTQYF
TGTGCCAGCAGCTTTCAGGGGTCGGGGGCAGATACGCAGTATTTT
>-|TRBJ2-7|-|TRBV6-6
CASSYPEGQYYEQYF
TGTGCCAGCAGTTATCCCGAAGGACAGTACTACGAGCAGTACTTC
>TRBD2|TRBJ2-7|-|TRBV5-1
CASSPSTSGVFYEQYF
TGCGCCAGCAGCCCGTCGACTAGCGGGGTGTTCTACGAGCAGTACTTC
>-|TRBJ2-5|-|TRBV5-1
CASSSQGLQAGETQYF
TGCGCCAGCAGCTCCCAAGGGCTACAGGCGGGGGAGACCCAGTACTTC
>-|TRBJ2-7|-|TRBV14
CASSPQYGSSYEQYF
TGTGCCAGCAGCCCACAATACGGGAGTAGCTACGAGCAGTACTTC
>TRBD2|TRBJ2-4|-|TRBV6-6
CASKGSGNIQYF
TGTGCCAGCAAAGGTAGCGGGAACATTCAGTACTTC
>-|TRBJ2-7|-|TRBV28
CASRVAGSGAEQYF
TGTGCCAGCAGGGTGGCGGGATCCGGTGCTGAGCAGTACTTC
>TRBD1|TRBJ2-2|-|TRBV29-1
CSVYAGGATTGELFF
TGCAGCGTCTACGCAGGGGGCGCGACCACCGGGGAGCTGTTTTTT
>-|TRBJ2-2|-|TRBV5-1
CASSITNTGELFF
TGCGCCAGCAGCATTACGAACACCGGGGAGCTGTTTTTT
>-|TRBJ1-5|-|TRBV9
CASGGEGQPQHF
TGTGCCAGCGGAGGGGAGGGACAGCCCCAGCATTTT
>-|TRBJ2-7|few|TRBV20-1
CSARAVREQYF
TGCAGTGCTAGGGCCGTACGTGAGCAGTACTTC
>-|TRBJ2-7|once|TRBV6-5
CASSRLSGEQYF
TGTGCCAGCAGTAGGTTATCGGGTGAGCAGTACTTC
>TRBD2|TRBJ2-5|-|TRBV25-1
CASSDRLAGTQETQYF
TGTGCCAGCAGTGACCGACTAGCGGGCACCCAAGAGACCCAGTACTTC
>TRBD2|TRBJ2-1|few|TRBV30
CAWSVLAVSYNEQFF
TGTGCCTGGAGTGTACTAGCGGTTTCCTACAATGAGCAGTTCTTC
>-|TRBJ1-5|-|TRBV29-1
CSVSTGIVYQPQHF
TGCAGCGTTAGCACAGGGATAGTGTATCAGCCCCAGCATTTT
>-|TRBJ2-3|many|TRBV9
CASSVSGNTDTQYF
TGTGCCAGCAGCGTAAGCGGAAACACAGATACGCAGTATTTT
>-|TRBJ2-2|-|TRBV29-1
CSVGQFTGELFF
TGCAGCGTAGGACAGTTTACCGGGGAGCTGTTTTTT
>TRBD2|TRBJ2-1|-|TRBV5-1
CASRAGGPPYNEQFF
TGCGCCAGCAGAGCGGGAGGGCCTCCCTACAATGAGCAGTTCTTC
>-|TRBJ1-1|-|TRBV20-1
CSARGMRAFF
TGCAGTGCTAGGGGGATGAGAGCTTTCTTT
>-|TRBJ1-2|once|TRBV6-5
CASSPGYTRDYGYTF
TGTGCCAGCAGTCCAGGATATACCAGGGACTATGGCTACACCTTC
>-|TRBJ2-7|-|TRBV4-2
CASSQGNRAYEQYF
TGTGCCAGCAGCCAAGGGAACCGAGCCTACGAGCAGTACTTC
>-|TRBJ2-5|few|TRBV2
CASNGDSRKTQYF
TGTGCCAGCAACGGCGATAGCAGAAAGACCCAGTACTTC
>TRBD1|TRBJ2-5|few|TRBV7-9
CAARQGEQETQYF
TGTGCCGCGCGACAGGGGGAACAAGAGACCCAGTACTTC
>TRBD1|TRBJ2-1|-|TRBV2
CASSKGAEQFF
TGTGCCAGCAGTAAGGGGGCGGAGCAGTTCTTC
>-|TRBJ1-1|-|TRBV29-1
CSALKGPNTEAFF
TGCAGCGCCCTAAAGGGCCCGAACACTGAAGCTTTCTTT
>TRBD1|TRBJ2-1|few|TRBV28
CASSSGGLRDNEQFF
TGTGCCAGCAGCTCAGGGGGCCTACGTGACAATGAGCAGTTCTTC
>-|TRBJ1-2|-|TRBV5-8
CASSDLTVYGYTF
TGTGCCAGCAGCGACCTGACAGTCTATGGCTACACCTTC
>-|TRBJ2-7|once|TRBV27
CASKLAGSTDEQYF
TGTGCCAGCAAGTTGGCCGGGAGTACGGACGAGCAGTACTTC
>-|TRBJ1-5|few|TRBV4-3
CASSHGNQPQHF
TGCGCCAGCAGCCATGGCAATCAGCCCCAGCATTTT
>-|TRBJ2-3|once|TRBV5-1
CASSLGSRTDTQYF
TGCGCCAGCAGCTTGGGATCCCGCACAGATACGCAGTATTTT
>TRBD1|TRBJ2-5|-|TRBV29-1
CSVERQGKETQYF
TGCAGCGTTGAGAGACAGGGAAAGGAGACCCAGTACTTC
>-|TRBJ1-1|few|TRBV10-3
CAMRGVGTEAFF
TGTGCCATGAGGGGGGTTGGGACTGAAGCTTTCTTT
>-|TRBJ2-7|few|TRBV28
CASGQPNSYEQYF
TGTGCCAGTGGACAGCCGAATTCCTACGAGCAGTACTTC
>-|TRBJ2-1|-|TRBV5-4
CASSLNNEQFF
TGTGCCAGCAGCTTAAACAATGAGCAGTTCTTC
>-|TRBJ2-1|-|TRBV11-2
CASSPPPVSNEQFF
TGTGCCAGCAGCCCTCCCCCAGTTTCCAATGAGCAGTTCTTC
>TRBD2|TRBJ2-7|few|TRBV28
CASSTQGAGEGEQYF
TGTGCCAGCAGTACCCAAGGAGCGGGAGAGGGCGAGCAGTACTTC
>-|TRBJ2-7|-|TRBV5-1
CASSLQGQNYEQYF
TGCGCCAGCAGCTTGCAAGGACAGAACTACGAGCAGTACTTC
>-|TRBJ1-1|-|TRBV29-1
CSVGRSNTEAFF
TGCAGCGTTGGACGGTCGAACACTGAAGCTTTCTTT
>-|TRBJ2-7|few|TRBV15
CATSRDSRVPYEQYF
TGTGCCACCAGCAGAGATTCCAGGGTACCCTACGAGCAGTACTTC
>-|TRBJ2-2|-|TRBV10-1
CASSGQATGELFF
TGCGCCAGCAGTGGACAGGCCACCGGGGAGCTGTTTTTT
>TRBD2|TRBJ2-3|few|TRBV29-1
CSVTVGLAGTDTQYF
TGCAGCGTTACCGTCGGACTAGCGGGAACAGATACGCAGTATTTT
>TRBD1|TRBJ2-5|few|TRBV7-2
CASKVGTGGETQYF
TGTGCCAGCAAGGTTGGGACAGGTGGGGAGACCCAGTACTTC